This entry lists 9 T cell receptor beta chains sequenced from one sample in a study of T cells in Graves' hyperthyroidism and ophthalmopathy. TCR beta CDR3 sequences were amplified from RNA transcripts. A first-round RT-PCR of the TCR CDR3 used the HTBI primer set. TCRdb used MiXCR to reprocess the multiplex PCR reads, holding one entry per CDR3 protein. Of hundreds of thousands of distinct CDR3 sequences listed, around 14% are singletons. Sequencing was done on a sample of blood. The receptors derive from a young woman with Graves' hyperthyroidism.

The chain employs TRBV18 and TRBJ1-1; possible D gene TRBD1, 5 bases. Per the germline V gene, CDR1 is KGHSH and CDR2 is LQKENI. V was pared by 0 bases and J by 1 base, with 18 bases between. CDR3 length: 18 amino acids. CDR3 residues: CASSPPNSLGQQNTEAFF. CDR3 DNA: TGTGCCAGCTCACCACCGAATTCTTTGGGGCAGCAGAACACTGAAGCTTTCTTT.

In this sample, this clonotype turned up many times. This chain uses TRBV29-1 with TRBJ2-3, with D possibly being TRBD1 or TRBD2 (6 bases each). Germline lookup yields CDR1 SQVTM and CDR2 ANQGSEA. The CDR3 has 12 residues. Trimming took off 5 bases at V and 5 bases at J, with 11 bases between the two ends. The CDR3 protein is CSVQEGVDTQYF. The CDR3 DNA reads TGCAGCGTTCAGGAGGGGGTAGATACGCAGTATTTT.

The CDR3 sequence is CASSHRDRGLPEETQYF. CDR3 bases: TGTGCCAGCAGCCACCGGGACAGGGGGCTGCCTGAAGAGACCCAGTACTTC. The chain links TRBV14 to TRBJ2-5; 12 bases are shared with TRBD1. V shed 3 bases and J 3 bases; nucleotides not matched to a gene: 8. The CDR3 covers 17 residues. CDR1 is SGHDN and CDR2 is FVKESK in the germline V gene.

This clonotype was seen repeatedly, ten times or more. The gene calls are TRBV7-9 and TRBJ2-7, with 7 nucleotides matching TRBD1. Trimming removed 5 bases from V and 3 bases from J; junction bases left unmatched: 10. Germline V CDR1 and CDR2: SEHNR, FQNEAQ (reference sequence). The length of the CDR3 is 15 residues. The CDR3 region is CASSKDREIFYEQYF. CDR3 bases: TGTGCCAGCAGCAAAGACAGGGAAATTTTCTACGAGCAGTACTTC.

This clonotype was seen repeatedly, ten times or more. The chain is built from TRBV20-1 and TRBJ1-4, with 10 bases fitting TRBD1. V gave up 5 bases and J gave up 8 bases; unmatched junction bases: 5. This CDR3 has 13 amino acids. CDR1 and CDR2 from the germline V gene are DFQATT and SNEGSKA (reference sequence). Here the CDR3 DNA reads TGCAGTGCTGGGACAGGGGCCCTCGAAAAACTGTTTTTT. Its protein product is CSAGTGALEKLFF.

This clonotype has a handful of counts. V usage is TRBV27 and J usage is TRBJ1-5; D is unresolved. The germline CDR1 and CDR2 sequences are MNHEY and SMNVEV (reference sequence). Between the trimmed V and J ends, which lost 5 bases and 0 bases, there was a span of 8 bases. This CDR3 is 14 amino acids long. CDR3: CASSPVNSNQPQHF. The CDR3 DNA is TGTGCCAGCAGTCCTGTGAATAGCAATCAGCCCCAGCATTTT.

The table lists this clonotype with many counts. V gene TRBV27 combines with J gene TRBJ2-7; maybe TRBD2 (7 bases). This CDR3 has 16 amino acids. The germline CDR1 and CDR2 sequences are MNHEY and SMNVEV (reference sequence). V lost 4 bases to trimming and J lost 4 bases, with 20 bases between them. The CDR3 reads CASSSWGAGRQYEQYF. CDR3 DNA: TGTGCCAGCAGTTCCTGGGGGGCCGGGAGGCAATACGAGCAGTACTTC.

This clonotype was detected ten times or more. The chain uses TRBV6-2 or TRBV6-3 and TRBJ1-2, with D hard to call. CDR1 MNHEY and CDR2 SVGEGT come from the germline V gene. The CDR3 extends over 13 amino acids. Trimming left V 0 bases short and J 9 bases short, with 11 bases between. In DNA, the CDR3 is TGTGCCAGCAGTTACTCGAAAGAAGCCAGCTACACCTTC. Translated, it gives CASSYSKEASYTF.

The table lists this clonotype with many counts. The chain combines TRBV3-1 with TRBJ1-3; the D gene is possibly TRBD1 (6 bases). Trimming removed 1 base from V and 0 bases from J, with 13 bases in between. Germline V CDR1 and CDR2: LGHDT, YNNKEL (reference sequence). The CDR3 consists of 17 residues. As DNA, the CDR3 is TGTGCCAGCAGCCAAGGAGGAGGGGGGAGCTCTGGAAACACCATATATTTT. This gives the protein CASSQGGGGSSGNTIYF.